This T cell receptor beta chain was recorded in a study of blood T cell repertoires in COVID-19. The table came from immunoSEQ multiplex PCR; TCRdb's copy has only in-frame clones and leaves some out. The repertoire holds under 300,000 clones, with about nine tenths as singletons. Trimming took 3 bases from V and 0 from J, leaving 6 bases between them. Germline CDR1 and CDR2: KGHSH and LQKENI. The CDR3 consists of 14 residues. This TCR was recovered from a woman in her twenties or thirties with acute COVID-19. V is TRBV18 and J is TRBJ1-3; no reliable D call. The material sequenced was PBMCs or T cells enriched from blood (not recorded which). The CDR3 DNA is TGTGCCAGCTCACCGAGTCACTCTGGAAACACCATATATTTT. This translates into CASSPSHSGNTIYF. The entire variable domain, with the rest obtained from reference TRBV18 and TRBJ1-3, is as follows: NAGVMQNPRHLVRRRGQEARLRCSPMKGHSHVYWYRQLPEEGLKFMVYLQKENIIDESGMPKERFSAEFPKEGPSILRIQQVVRGDSAAYFCASSPSHSGNTIYFGEGSWLTVV.